The source of this T cell receptor (beta chain) is a study of blood T cell repertoires in COVID-19 (dated by TCRdb to 2020 to 2022). Context from the whole study: Collaborator samples came from the United States, Italy and Spain and covered acute and convalescent phases of COVID-19. The material from the prospective study consisted of cDNA or gDNA derived from T cells, B-cell-depleted T cells, or PBMCs. Deeply sampled blood TCRbeta repertoires from subjects exposed to, actively infected with, or recovered from COVID-19 were included in the dataset. A freely available public database, intended as a resource for researchers studying the immune response to SARS-CoV-2, is where the repertoires were released. The samples were drawn from two sources: the first 160 participants of the ongoing ImmuneRACE study, and 1,254 subjects contributed by 6 global collaborators. Nearly every sample came with metadata listing a de-identified subject ID, COVID-19 status, age in years and sex. Where HLA class I and class II types were available, the types were taken from metadata supplied by the sample provider, not from assay-based typing. General study outcomes and caveats: The quantity of clinical and demographic metadata differed by source and by participant and was supplied without curation.

In regard to this clone: This clone's antigen is unknown. No much larger clone exists at a distance of one base, and base qualities are not known.

TCRbeta CDR3 regions were amplified from genomic DNA using the immunoSEQ Assay, a bias-controlled multiplex PCR. On the study's bioinformatics: The number of nucleated cells in each sample was estimated from the amplification of reference gene primers within the assay. Sequence reads were collapsed and filtered to measure the absolute abundance of every unique TCRbeta CDR3 rearrangement. Productive Simpson clonality was computed per sample as the square root of Simpson's diversity index over productive rearrangements. In its TCRdb copy, this immuneACCESS table keeps in-frame sequences only and misses some clones. Where compared with another copy, unresolved V genes explain less than half of these, and the others have no known cause. That table gives V, J and clone size, and the DNA gave D and trimming. The sample table shows about 300,000 clones, and approximately 89% are seen once. Jointly, the top ten make up approximately 2.9% of the sample.

V has 6 bases trimmed and J has 11 bases trimmed; junction bases matching no gene number 12. The germline V gene (reference sequence) gives CDR1 as MNHEY and CDR2 as SMNVEV. Reading from cysteine to phenylalanine, the CDR3 counts 14 amino acids. CDR3 DNA is the only sequence kept; it has 42 bases, read in frame from the first base. Participants in the prospective study were enrolled through a virtual design, were aged about 18 to 90 years, and lived in 24 United States geographic areas. To assign participants to cohorts, the prospective study relied on clinical history that participants themselves reported in a screening survey and a study questionnaire. Exposed participants had been in contact, within 2 weeks of entering the study, with a person who had a PCR-confirmed or clinician-diagnosed case of COVID-19. Each participant in the prospective study had whole blood, serum and a nasopharyngeal or oropharyngeal swab collected by mobile phlebotomists. Over an approximately 2-month period, participants in the prospective study had the option of providing additional blood draws and questionnaires. Before DNA extraction, prospective study blood samples were shipped either frozen or at room temperature.

The TCR originated in a woman in her 50s who had been exposed to COVID-19. Recombination connected TRBV27 to TRBJ1-4, with 7 middle bases fitting TRBD1. The sequencing input was PBMCs or T cells enriched from blood (not recorded which). CDR3 loop: CASSRSGGGSKLFF. Here is the DNA: TGTGCCAGCAGCCGTAGTGGAGGGGGCAGTAAACTGTTTTTT. The CDR3 plus the reference TRBV27 and TRBJ1-4 genes for the other parts give the full variable domain: EAQVTQNPRYLITVTGKKLTVTCSQNMNHEYMSWYRQDPGLGLRQIYYSMNVEVTDKGDVPEGYKVSRKEKRNFPLILESPSPNQTSLYFCASSRSGGGSKLFFGSGTQLSVL.